The TCR beta chain described here comes from a study of early T cells in non-severe SARS-CoV-2 infection. Study-level findings and limits: In VDJdb matching, anti-spike CD8 responses were favored while private and CD4 specificities went missing.

This clonotype has more than one count but fewer than ten. Its antigen remains unidentified. This CDR3 contains 12 residues. Germline-derived CDR1 and CDR2 are SQVTM and ANQGSEA. The ends were cut back, 5 bases at V and 6 bases at J, with 14 bases in the middle. cDNA molecules, individually, were tagged with unique molecular identifiers. One entry per CDR3 protein results from TCRdb running MiXCR on the 5' RACE reads. The repertoire holds over 30,000 distinct CDR3 sequences, with about 6.5% as singletons. This rearrangement joins TRBV29-1 to TRBJ2-7; no reliable D call. The material sequenced was whole blood. The TCR was taken from an adult who was a healthcare worker with PCR-confirmed SARS-CoV-2 infection or an uninfected control (not recorded which). In DNA form, the CDR3 reads TGCAGCGTTAATCGTAGGGATGGCGAGCAGTACTTC. Amino acid sequence: CSVNRRDGEQYF.